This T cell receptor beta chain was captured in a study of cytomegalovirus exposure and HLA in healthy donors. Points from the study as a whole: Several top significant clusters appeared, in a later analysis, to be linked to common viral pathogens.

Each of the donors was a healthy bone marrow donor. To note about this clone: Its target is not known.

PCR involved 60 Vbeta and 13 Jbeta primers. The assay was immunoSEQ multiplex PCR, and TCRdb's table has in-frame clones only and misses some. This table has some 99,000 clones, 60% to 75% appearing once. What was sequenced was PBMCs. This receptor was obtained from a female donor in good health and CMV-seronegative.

CDR3 sequence (DNA): TGTGCCGAGGGCGGTCGGCACGAGACCCAGTACTTC. This translates into CAEGGRHETQYF. The chain joins TRBV7-9 to TRBJ2-5; maybe TRBD2 (5 bases). This CDR3 has 12 amino acids. Looked up from germline, CDR1 is SEHNR and CDR2 is FQNEAQ (reference sequence). Between the trimmed V and J ends, which lost 11 bases and 5 bases, there was a span of 15 bases.